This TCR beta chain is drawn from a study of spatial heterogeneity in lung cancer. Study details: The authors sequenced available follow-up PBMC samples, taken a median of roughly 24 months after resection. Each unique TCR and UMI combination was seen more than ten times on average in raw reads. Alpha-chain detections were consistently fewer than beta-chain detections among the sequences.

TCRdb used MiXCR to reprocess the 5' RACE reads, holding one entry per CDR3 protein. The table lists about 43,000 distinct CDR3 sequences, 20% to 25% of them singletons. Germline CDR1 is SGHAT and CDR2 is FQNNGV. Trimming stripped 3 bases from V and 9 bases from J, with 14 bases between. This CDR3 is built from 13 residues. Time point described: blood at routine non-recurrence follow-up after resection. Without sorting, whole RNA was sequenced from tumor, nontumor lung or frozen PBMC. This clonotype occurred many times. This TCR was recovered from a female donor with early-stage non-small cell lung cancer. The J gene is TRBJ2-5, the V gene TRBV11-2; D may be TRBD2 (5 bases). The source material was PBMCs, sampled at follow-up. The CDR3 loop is CASSLQSGQAQYF. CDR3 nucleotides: TGTGCCAGCAGCTTGCAAAGCGGCCAGGCCCAGTACTTC.